This T cell receptor beta chain was identified during a study of pediatric ulcerative colitis. The survey-level immunoSEQ assay was used. Here immunoSEQ multiplex PCR was the method, and the copy in TCRdb shows in-frame clones only, minus some. The sample holds about 36,000 clones, 73% seen once. Rectal tissue came from one to two pinch biopsies taken at colonoscopy. The diagnostic colonoscopy in ulcerative colitis patients preceded any immunosuppressive treatment. Deletions cut 5 bases from V and 6 bases from J, with 10 bases between. The CDR3 has 13 residues. Germline V gene data show CDR1 as MNHNY and CDR2 as SVGAGI (reference sequence). This clone was picked up one time.

Material for sequencing was gut tissue. The chain joins TRBV6-6 to TRBJ2-2, with D perhaps matching TRBD1 (5 bases). The sequence came from a boy between 10 and 17 years old with moderate ulcerative colitis. The CDR3 DNA reads as TGTGCCAGCAGTCAGCAGGGTGCCGGGGAGCTGTTTTTT. Its protein product is CASSQQGAGELFF.